Each of the 4 T cell receptor beta chains below was sequenced from the same sample in a study of T cells after yellow fever vaccination. In TCRdb, the 5' RACE reads were re-called with MiXCR into one record per CDR3 protein. The repertoire holds fewer than 450,000 distinct CDR3 sequences, with more than 9% as singletons. The source was PBMCs, collected on the day of the first yellow fever vaccination. The receptor set was obtained from a young man who received the YFV17D yellow fever vaccine.

This clonotype was seen a handful of times. The CDR3 here is CSANLGNSNQPQHF. CDR3 DNA sequence: TGCAGTGCTAATTTGGGAAATAGCAATCAGCCCCAGCATTTT. The chain links TRBV20-1 to TRBJ1-5, with D uncertain. V dropped 4 bases and J dropped 0 bases, with 10 bases sitting between them. Germline loops: CDR1 DFQATT, CDR2 SNEGSKA (reference sequence). CDR3 size: 14 residues.

This clonotype was picked up a small number of times. This chain uses TRBV20-1 with TRBJ2-1, with D maybe TRBD2 (5 bases). Germline CDR1 and CDR2: DFQATT and SNEGSKA (reference sequence). The CDR3 length is 14 residues. Trimming removed 1 base at V and 8 bases at J, with 15 bases between. For the CDR3, the DNA is TGCAGTGCTAGAGCGCTAACGGGGTCGGATGAGCAGTTCTTC. Its translation is CSARALTGSDEQFF.

This clonotype has a handful of counts. The chain uses TRBV20-1 and TRBJ2-3; 11 bases map to TRBD2. J lost 4 bases, V lost 0 bases, and 3 bases had no gene match. Germline V gives CDR1 DFQATT, CDR2 SNEGSKA (reference sequence). The CDR3 runs to 15 residues. CDR3: CSARDASGGSDTQYF. CDR3 DNA: TGCAGTGCTAGAGATGCTAGCGGGGGGTCAGATACGCAGTATTTT.

The V gene is TRBV18, the J gene TRBJ2-4; D unresolved. The V end lost 3 bases, the J end lost 0 bases, and 9 bases lay between the germline ends. The CDR3 loop spans 15 amino acids. Germline CDR1 is KGHSH and CDR2 is LQKENI. In nucleotides, the CDR3 is TGTGCCAGCTCACCGGGCCAGCCAGCCAAAAACATTCAGTACTTC. Encoded protein: CASSPGQPAKNIQYF.